This T cell receptor (beta chain) was sequenced in a study of siplizumab effects on memory and regulatory T cells. On this clone: Its target is unknown.

Here immunoSEQ multiplex PCR was the method, and the copy in TCRdb shows in-frame clones only, minus some. This sample yields about 56,000 clones, of which about 98% are seen a single time; 1.1% belongs to the top ten. Findings and caveats of the study: The authors did not confirm suppressive function in proliferating Tregs from siplizumab cultures. Researchers could map only a minor fraction of alloreactive clones to unstimulated subsets. Alloreactive sequences tracing back to unstimulated CD4+ memory cells were significantly reduced by siplizumab. Naive T cells appeared more diverse than memory cells and seemed to be major alloresponse contributors.

Deletions cut 4 bases from V and 3 bases from J, with 9 bases between. Per the germline V gene, CDR1 is SGDLS and CDR2 is YYNGEE. The CDR3 has 13 amino acids. Sample: naive CD8+ T cells sorted from blood. The V gene is TRBV9, the J gene TRBJ2-3, with D maybe TRBD2 (5 bases). This TCR was sampled from a human donor in good health. The CDR3 DNA is TGTGCCAGCAGCCAACTAGGGACAGATACGCAGTATTTT. It translates to CASSQLGTDTQYF. The entire variable domain, with the rest obtained from reference TRBV9 and TRBJ2-3, is as follows: DSGVTQTPKHLITATGQRVTLRCSPRSGDLSVYWYQQSLDQGLQFLIQYYNGEERAKGNILERFSAQQFPDLHSELNLSSLELGDSALYFCASSQLGTDTQYFGPGTRLTVL.